This TCR beta chain was sequenced in a study of blood T cell repertoires in COVID-19. Study overall: Sample material is recorded as cDNA or gDNA derived from T cells, B-cell-depleted T cells, or PBMCs.

Original processing notes: Estimates of nucleated cell counts were drawn from the amplification of reference gene primers. TCRdb's table, derived via immunoSEQ multiplex PCR, lists solely in-frame clones and lacks some. V and J calls and clone size come straight from that table; D and trimming were deduced from the DNA. The table shows fewer than 200,000 clones, with around four fifths occurring only once. This clonotype was obtained from a woman between 65 and 79 years old who had recovered from COVID-19. Sequenced input: peripheral blood.

The CDR3 nucleotides are TGTGCCACCAGCAGAGGCCCCAGTACTAACTATGGCTACACCTTC. Translated, it gives CATSRGPSTNYGYTF. V and J are TRBV15 and TRBJ1-2; D gene uncertain. This CDR3 is 15 amino acids long. Per germline, CDR1 LNHNV and CDR2 YYDKDF (reference sequence). The V end lost 1 base, the J end lost 0 bases, and 9 bases lay between the germline ends.